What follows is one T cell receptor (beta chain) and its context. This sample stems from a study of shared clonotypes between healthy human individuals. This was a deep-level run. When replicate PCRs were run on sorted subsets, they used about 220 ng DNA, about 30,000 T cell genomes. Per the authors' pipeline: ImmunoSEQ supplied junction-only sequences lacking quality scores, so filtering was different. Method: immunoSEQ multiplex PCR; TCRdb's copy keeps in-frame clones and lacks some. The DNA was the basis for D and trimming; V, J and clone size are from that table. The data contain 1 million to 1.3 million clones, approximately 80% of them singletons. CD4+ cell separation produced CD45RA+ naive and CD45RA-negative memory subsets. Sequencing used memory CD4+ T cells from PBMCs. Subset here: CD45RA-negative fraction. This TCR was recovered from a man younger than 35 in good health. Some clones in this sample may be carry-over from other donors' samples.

CDR3 in DNA: TGCGCCAGCAGCCCGCCGGGACAGGGGGTGATGGACATTCAGTACTTC. This gives the protein CASSPPGQGVMDIQYF. The chain joins TRBV4-3 to TRBJ2-4; 11 positions match TRBD1. Germline CDR1 is LGHNA and CDR2 is YSLEER. The length of the CDR3 is 16 residues. V shed 4 bases, J shed 8 bases, and the junction held 10 bases outside the gene matches.